The 20 T cell receptor beta chains below all came from one sample that was sequenced in a study of shared clonotypes between healthy human individuals (TCRdb year 2020). Preparation of the library involved the immunoSEQ multiplex PCR assay. TCRdb provides this immuneACCESS table in a form limited to in-frame rearrangements. Some clones are lacking; in checked studies, under half of them reflect an unresolved V gene, and why the rest are absent is not known. This sample holds approximately 530,000 clones; 95% to 97% were observed only once. Approximately 0.067% of the sample goes to the ten largest clones. Material for sequencing was naive CD4+ T cells sorted from blood. This specimen's cell subset or site label, interpreted: CD45RA+ positively selected. These receptors were taken from a woman in her thirties in good health.

The chain employs TRBV7-6 and TRBJ1-1, with unresolved D. Germline CDR1 reads SGHVS; CDR2 reads FNYEAQ. V lost 5 bases, J lost 5 bases, and 12 bases lay in between. The CDR3 has 13 residues. CDR3 amino acids: CASSRVVGTEAFF. The DNA for the CDR3 is TGTGCCAGCAGCCGGGTGGTAGGAACTGAAGCTTTCTTT.

The chain recombines TRBV19 with TRBJ2-4; D is possibly TRBD2 (6 bases). This CDR3 has 16 residues. Germline CDR1 is LNHDA and CDR2 is SQIVND (reference sequence). Trimming left V 5 bases short and J 0 bases short, with 14 bases between. The CDR3 region is CASSPRLVPAKNIQYF. The DNA of the CDR3 is TGTGCCAGTAGTCCCCGACTAGTTCCAGCCAAAAACATTCAGTACTTC. Filled out from reference TRBV19 and TRBJ2-4, the complete variable domain reads DGGITQSPKYLFRKEGQNVTLSCEQNLNHDAMYWYRQDPGQGLRLIYYSQIVNDFQKGDIAEGYSVSREKKESFPLTVTSAQKNPTAFYLCASSPRLVPAKNIQYFGAGTRLSVL.

The chain is built from TRBV7-9 and TRBJ2-7, with unresolved D. CDR3 length equals 13 residues. Germline V gene sequence: CDR1 SEHNR, CDR2 FQNEAQ (reference sequence). V was clipped by 5 bases and J by 0 bases, with 8 bases between them. CDR3 nucleotides: TGTGCCAGCAGCCCGAGAACCTCCTACGAGCAGTACTTC. This encodes CASSPRTSYEQYF. The variable domain in full, with the rest retrieved from reference TRBV7-9 and TRBJ2-7, is DTGVSQNPRHKITKRGQNVTFRCDPISEHNRLYWYRQTLGQGPEFLTYFQNEAQLEKSRLLSDRFSAERPKGSFSTLEIQRTEQGDSAMYLCASSPRTSYEQYFGPGTRLTVT.

In its sample, this clone was seen once. V and J are TRBV5-1 and TRBJ1-4; TRBD1 matches at 8 bases. The junction had 13 bases not matched to a gene; V was cut back by 4 bases and J by 8 bases. The CDR3 runs 16 residues. Germline CDR1 reads SGHRS; CDR2 reads YFSETQ. The CDR3 sequence is CASSQITGTGVEKLFF. CDR3 in DNA: TGCGCCAGCAGCCAGATAACCGGGACAGGCGTCGAAAAACTGTTTTTT.

The rearrangement links TRBV28 to TRBJ1-2; D is possibly TRBD1 (5 bases). CDR1 and CDR2 from the germline V gene are MDHEN and SYDVKM. V shed 1 base and J shed 3 bases, with 12 bases lying between them. This CDR3 region has 15 residues. This CDR3 is CASSLFSGPYYGYTF. The CDR3 DNA reads as TGTGCCAGCAGTTTATTTTCGGGACCCTACTATGGCTACACCTTC.

The chain is built from TRBV28 and TRBJ2-1; TRBD2 matches 10 bases. Germline CDR1 reads MDHEN; CDR2 reads SYDVKM. After removal of 3 bases from V and 8 bases from J, the junction contained 7 bases not matched to a gene. This CDR3 is 15 amino acids long. CDR3 sequence: CASSLASGRLYEQFF. CDR3 bases: TGTGCCAGCAGTTTGGCTAGCGGGAGACTATATGAGCAGTTCTTC.

The rearrangement uses TRBV19 and TRBJ2-1, with 10 bases identical to TRBD2. Germline values: CDR1 LNHDA, CDR2 SQIVND (reference sequence). This CDR3 spans 16 amino acids. V lost 7 bases and J lost 0; bases outside the gene matches: 6. CDR3 nucleotides: TGTGCCAGTACCATTTCTAGCGGGAGCTCCTACAATGAGCAGTTCTTC. The encoded protein is CASTISSGSSYNEQFF.

V is TRBV7-8 and J is TRBJ2-4, with TRBD2 identical over 8 bases. CDR1 is SGHVS, CDR2 FQNEAQ, per germline. The CDR3 is 15 residues long. Trimming removed 5 bases from V and 6 bases from J; junction bases left unmatched: 9. The CDR3 loop is CASSVRLASLNIQYF. CDR3 nucleotides: TGTGCCAGCAGCGTACGACTAGCGTCCTTAAACATTCAGTACTTC. Variable domain in full (rest from reference TRBV7-8 and TRBJ2-4): GAGVSQSPRYKVAKRGQDVALRCDPISGHVSLFWYQQALGQGPEFLTYFQNEAQLDKSGLPSDRFFAERPEGSVSTLKIQRTQQEDSAVYLCASSVRLASLNIQYFGAGTRLSVL.

The chain uses TRBV11-2 and TRBJ2-1, with D perhaps matching TRBD2 (6 bases). The V end lost 1 base, the J end lost 6 bases, and 13 bases lay between the germline ends. CDR1 and CDR2 (germline): SGHAT, FQNNGV. The CDR3 extends over 15 amino acids. CDR3 nucleotide sequence: TGTGCCAGCAGCTTAGGCAGGCCCGGGGGCAATGAGCAGTTCTTC. As protein: CASSLGRPGGNEQFF.

V gene TRBV5-1 combines with J gene TRBJ2-1, with 8 nucleotides matching TRBD1. CDR1 SGHRS and CDR2 YFSETQ come from the germline V gene. CDR3 length equals 17 residues. V gave up 0 bases and J gave up 4 bases; unmatched junction bases: 9. In nucleotides, the CDR3 is TGCGCCAGCAGCTTGGAGAGGCAGGGGGCTATGTACAATGAGCAGTTCTTC. This encodes CASSLERQGAMYNEQFF.

The V gene is TRBV5-1, the J gene TRBJ1-1; perhaps TRBD1 as D (5 bases). Trimming shortened V by 0 bases and J by 1 base, and 16 bases separated the two germline ends. Germline CDR1 is SGHRS and CDR2 is YFSETQ. The CDR3 totals 17 residues. CDR3 sequence reads: CASSLGLTPGPNTEAFF. In DNA form, the CDR3 reads TGCGCCAGCAGCTTGGGTTTGACGCCAGGGCCGAACACTGAAGCTTTCTTT. Full variable domain (missing parts from reference TRBV5-1 and TRBJ1-1): KAGVTQTPRYLIKTRGQQVTLSCSPISGHRSVSWYQQTPGQGLQFLFEYFSETQRNKGNFPGRFSGRQFSNSRSEMNVSTLELGDSALYLCASSLGLTPGPNTEAFFGQGTRLTVV.

This chain links TRBV5-1 with TRBJ2-6; 7 nucleotides align to TRBD1. With 5 bases clipped from V and 0 bases from J, the junction kept 8 bases outside the gene matches. The CDR3 consists of 17 residues. In germline, CDR1 is SGHRS, CDR2 YFSETQ. This CDR3 reads CASRVTGTSSGANVLTF. CDR3 nucleotide sequence: TGCGCCAGCAGAGTGACAGGGACCAGCTCTGGGGCCAACGTCCTGACTTTC.

Regarding this clone: In the same sample, other DNA sequences code for this CDR3. The rearrangement joins TRBV7-9 to TRBJ2-7; D is perhaps TRBD1 (6 bases). Germline-derived CDR1 and CDR2 are SEHNR and FQNEAQ (reference sequence). This CDR3 is built from 14 residues. Deletions cut 1 base from V and 3 bases from J, with 10 bases between. The DNA for the CDR3 is TGTGCCAGCAGCTTAGGCCAGGGGATCTACGAGCAGTACTTC. Translation gives CASSLGQGIYEQYF.

CDR3 bases: TGTGCCAGCAGCTTAGAAGGGTCTGAAAAACTGTTTTTT. Amino acids: CASSLEGSEKLFF. V gene TRBV11-2 combines with J gene TRBJ1-4; D uncertain. Trimming pared 0 bases from V and 7 bases from J, leaving 6 bases between. The CDR3 sequence is 13 residues long. CDR1 and CDR2 from the germline V gene are SGHAT and FQNNGV.

The gene calls are TRBV11-2 and TRBJ2-1, with 10 bases aligning to TRBD2. The junction had 8 bases not matched to a gene; V was cut back by 1 base and J by 5 bases. Looked up from germline, CDR1 is SGHAT and CDR2 is FQNNGV. This CDR3 spans 17 amino acids. The CDR3 protein is CASSLALAGGLNNEQFF. The CDR3 DNA is TGTGCCAGCAGCTTAGCATTAGCGGGAGGACTAAACAATGAGCAGTTCTTC.

The chain couples TRBV5-1 to TRBJ1-4; D uncertain. Germline V lookup: CDR1 SGHRS, CDR2 YFSETQ. Trimming removed 0 bases from V and 3 bases from J, with 6 bases in between. The CDR3 is made up of 14 amino acids. The CDR3 DNA follows: TGCGCCAGCAGCTTGGACGCAGCTAATGAAAAACTGTTTTTT. Translated, it gives CASSLDAANEKLFF.

V usage is TRBV28 and J usage is TRBJ1-1; tentatively, D is TRBD1 (6 bases). The CDR3 contains 14 residues. V was cut by 5 bases and J by 5 bases, with 15 bases left in between. Germline assignment: CDR1 MDHEN and CDR2 SYDVKM. The DNA of the CDR3 is TGTGCCAGCAGTCCTTGGACAGAGGGGACTGAAGCTTTCTTT. It encodes CASSPWTEGTEAFF. Full variable domain (outside the CDR3, taken from reference TRBV28 and TRBJ1-1): DVKVTQSSRYLVKRTGEKVFLECVQDMDHENMFWYRQDPGLGLRLIYFSYDVKMKEKGDIPEGYSVSREKKERFSLILESASTNQTSMYLCASSPWTEGTEAFFGQGTRLTVV.

The chain employs TRBV28 and TRBJ2-7, with D perhaps matching TRBD2 (6 bases). The germline V and J ends were trimmed by 6 bases and 0 bases, with 12 bases remaining between them. CDR1 is MDHEN, CDR2 SYDVKM, per germline. The CDR3 runs 14 residues. The CDR3 coding sequence is TGTGCCAGCAGCCCCCCGACTAGCTCCTACGAGCAGTACTTC. Its translation: CASSPPTSSYEQYF.

V is TRBV5-6 and J is TRBJ2-7; 12 bases are a match to TRBD1. The V gene's germline CDR1 is SGHDT and CDR2 YYEEEE. V dropped 4 bases and J dropped 3; count of bases not matched to a gene: 5. This CDR3 has 15 amino acids. The CDR3 loop is CASSLGTGGFYEQYF. The CDR3 region has the DNA TGTGCCAGCAGCCTCGGGACAGGGGGCTTCTACGAGCAGTACTTC.

V gene TRBV5-4 combines with J gene TRBJ2-7; a possible D gene is TRBD1 (6 bases). Germline CDR1 SGHNT, CDR2 YYREEE (reference sequence). The CDR3 has 14 residues. Trimming removed 4 bases from V and 0 bases from J, with 11 bases in between. The CDR3 region has the DNA TGTGCCAGCAGCCCGCGACAGGACTCCTACGAGCAGTACTTC. Its translation is CASSPRQDSYEQYF.